This TCR beta chain was sequenced for a study of tumor-infiltrating lymphocytes in primary liver carcinoma. Across the study: Stage T1-T3 N0M0 and a size of roughly 4.2 to 10 cm characterized the tumors.

Bulk tissue was left unsorted, and RNA and DNA were co-extracted from about 19-30 mg of it. Resection treated the patients' primary liver carcinoma. The germline gives CDR1 LGHNA, CDR2 YSLEER. The CDR3 length is 14 residues. Study-wide results and limits: For tumor-adjacent and tumor-blood pairs, overlap was less than that seen for tumor region pairs.

Turning to this clonotype: Its antigen is as yet unknown. Sequence at one end of the junction differs from germline and may be a read error.

Synthesis of TCR beta cDNA was carried out from 500 ng total RNA with a constant-region primer. Libraries of TCR beta came from three nested multiplex PCR rounds with slightly modified ARM-PCR. Investigators reported that the first two PCR rounds, at around 11 cycles each, used TRBV1-TRBV30 forward primers with a C-beta reverse primer. MiXCR, run by TCRdb on the multiplex PCR reads, gives a single entry per CDR3 protein. The sample includes approximately 30,000 distinct CDR3 sequences, around two thirds seen only once; the top ten take about 30%. The clonotype originates from a woman in her twenties or thirties with primary liver carcinoma and hepatitis B virus infection. Input material: liver tumor tissue from sampling region 3. Subset reported: tumor region T3, left-lateral pole. The rearrangement joins TRBV4-3 to TRBJ2-1; D gene ambiguous. The CDR3 region is CASSHTELVNERFF. The DNA for the CDR3 is TGTGCCAGCAGCCACACAGAGTTAGTCAATGAGCGGTTCTTC.